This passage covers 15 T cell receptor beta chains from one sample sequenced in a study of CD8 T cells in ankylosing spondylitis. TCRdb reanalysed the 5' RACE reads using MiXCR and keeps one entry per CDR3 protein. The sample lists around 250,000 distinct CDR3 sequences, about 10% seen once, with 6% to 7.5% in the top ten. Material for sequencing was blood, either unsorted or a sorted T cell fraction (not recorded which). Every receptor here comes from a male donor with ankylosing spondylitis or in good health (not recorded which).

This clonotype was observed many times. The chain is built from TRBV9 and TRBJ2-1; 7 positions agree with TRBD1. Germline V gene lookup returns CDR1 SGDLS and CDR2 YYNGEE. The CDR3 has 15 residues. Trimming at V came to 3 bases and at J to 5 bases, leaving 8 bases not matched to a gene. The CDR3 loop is CASSGMGQFNNEQFF. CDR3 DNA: TGTGCCAGCAGCGGAATGGGACAGTTCAACAATGAGCAGTTCTTC.

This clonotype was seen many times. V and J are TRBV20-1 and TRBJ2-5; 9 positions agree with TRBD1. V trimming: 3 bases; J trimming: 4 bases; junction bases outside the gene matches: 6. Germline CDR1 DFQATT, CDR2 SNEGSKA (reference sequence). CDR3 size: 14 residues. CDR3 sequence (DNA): TGCAGTGCTAGCGCGGGACAGGGATCAGAGACCCAGTACTTC. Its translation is CSASAGQGSETQYF.

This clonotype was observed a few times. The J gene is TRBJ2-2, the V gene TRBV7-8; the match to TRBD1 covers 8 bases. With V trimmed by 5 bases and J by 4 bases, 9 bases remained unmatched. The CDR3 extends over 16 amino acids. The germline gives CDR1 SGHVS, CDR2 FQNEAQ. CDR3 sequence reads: CASSGPRTGITGELFF. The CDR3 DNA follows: TGTGCCAGCAGCGGACCGAGGACAGGGATCACCGGGGAGCTGTTTTTT.

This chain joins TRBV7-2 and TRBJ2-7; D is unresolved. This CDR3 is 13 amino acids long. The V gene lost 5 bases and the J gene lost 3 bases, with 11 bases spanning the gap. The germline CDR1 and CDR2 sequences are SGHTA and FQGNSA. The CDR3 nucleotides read TGTGCCAGCAGCGCTAACCCCGGCTACGAGCAGTACTTC. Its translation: CASSANPGYEQYF.

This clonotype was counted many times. CDR3 region: CASSSPRAGGYTF. CDR3 nucleotides: TGTGCCAGCAGTTCACCAAGAGCAGGTGGCTACACCTTC. This chain joins TRBV6-5 and TRBJ1-2; D not resolved. The CDR3 sequence is 13 residues long. Trimming stripped 4 bases from V and 7 bases from J, with 13 bases between. The germline gives CDR1 MNHEY, CDR2 SVGAGI.

DNA for the CDR3: TGCGCCAGCAGCTCGGGGGACAGGGAATACACTGAAGCTTTCTTT. Its protein product is CASSSGDREYTEAFF. V is TRBV5-1 and J is TRBJ1-1; TRBD1 aligns across 9 bases. J lost 3 bases, V lost 3 bases, and 6 bases had no gene match. CDR1 and CDR2 (germline): SGHRS, YFSETQ. The CDR3 runs 15 residues.

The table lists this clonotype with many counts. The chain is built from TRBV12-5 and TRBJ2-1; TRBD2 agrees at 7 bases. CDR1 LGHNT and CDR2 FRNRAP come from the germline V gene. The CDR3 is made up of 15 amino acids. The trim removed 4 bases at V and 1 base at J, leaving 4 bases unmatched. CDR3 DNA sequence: TGTGCTAGTGGTTCCCCAGCGGGGTCCTACAATGAGCAGTTCTTC. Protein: CASGSPAGSYNEQFF.

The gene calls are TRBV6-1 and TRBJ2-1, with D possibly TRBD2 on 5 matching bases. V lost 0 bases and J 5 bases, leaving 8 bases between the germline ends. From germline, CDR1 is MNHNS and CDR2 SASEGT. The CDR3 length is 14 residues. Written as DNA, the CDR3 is TGTGCCAGCAGTGAAGCTTTTAGCGACAATGAGCAGTTCTTC. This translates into CASSEAFSDNEQFF.

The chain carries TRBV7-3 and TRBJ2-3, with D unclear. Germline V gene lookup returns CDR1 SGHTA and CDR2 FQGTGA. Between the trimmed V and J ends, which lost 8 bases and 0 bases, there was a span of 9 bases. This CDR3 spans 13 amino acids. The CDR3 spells CASRASSTDTQYF. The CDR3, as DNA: TGTGCCAGCCGGGCATCTAGCACAGATACGCAGTATTTT. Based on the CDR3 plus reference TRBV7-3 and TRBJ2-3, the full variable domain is GAGVSQTPSNKVTEKGKYVELRCDPISGHTALYWYRQSLGQGPEFLIYFQGTGAADDSGLPNDRFFAVRPEGSVSTLKIQRTERGDSAVYLCASRASSTDTQYFGPGTRLTVL.

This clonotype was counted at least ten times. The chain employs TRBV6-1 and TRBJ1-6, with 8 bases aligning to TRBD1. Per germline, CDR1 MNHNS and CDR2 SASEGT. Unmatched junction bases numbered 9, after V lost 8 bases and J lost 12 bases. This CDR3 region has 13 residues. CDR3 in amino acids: CASWDRTSGPLHF. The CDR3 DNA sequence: TGTGCCAGCTGGGACAGGACCTCCGGACCCCTCCACTTT.

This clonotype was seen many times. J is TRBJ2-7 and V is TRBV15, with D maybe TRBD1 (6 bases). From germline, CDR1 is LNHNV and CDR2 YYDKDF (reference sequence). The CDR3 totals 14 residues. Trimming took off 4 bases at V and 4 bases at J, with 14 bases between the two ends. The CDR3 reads CATSKTGFSYEQYF. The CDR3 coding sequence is TGTGCCACCAGCAAAACAGGGTTCTCGTACGAGCAGTACTTC. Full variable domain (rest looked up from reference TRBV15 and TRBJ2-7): DAMVIQNPRYQVTQFGKPVTLSCSQTLNHNVMYWYQQKSSQAPKLLFHYYDKDFNNEADTPDNFQSRRPNTSFCFLDIRSPGLGDTAMYLCATSKTGFSYEQYFGPGTRLTVT.

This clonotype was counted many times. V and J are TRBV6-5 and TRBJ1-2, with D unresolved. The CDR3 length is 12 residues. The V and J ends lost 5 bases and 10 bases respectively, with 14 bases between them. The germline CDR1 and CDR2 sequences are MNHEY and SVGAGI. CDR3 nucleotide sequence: TGTGCCAGCAGTCCGTCGGGTAATATCTACACCTTC. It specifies CASSPSGNIYTF.

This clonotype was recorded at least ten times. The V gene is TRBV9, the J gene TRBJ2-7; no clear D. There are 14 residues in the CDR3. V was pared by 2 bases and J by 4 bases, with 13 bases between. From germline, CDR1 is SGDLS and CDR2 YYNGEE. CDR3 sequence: CASSVSQVGYEQYF. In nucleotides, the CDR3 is TGTGCCAGCAGCGTGAGCCAGGTGGGGTACGAGCAGTACTTC.

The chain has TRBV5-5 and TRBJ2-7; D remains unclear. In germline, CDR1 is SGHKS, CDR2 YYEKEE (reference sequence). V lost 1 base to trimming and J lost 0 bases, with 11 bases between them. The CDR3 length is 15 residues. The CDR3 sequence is CASSLMSDSSYEQYF. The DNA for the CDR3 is TGTGCCAGCAGCTTGATGTCGGATAGCTCCTACGAGCAGTACTTC.

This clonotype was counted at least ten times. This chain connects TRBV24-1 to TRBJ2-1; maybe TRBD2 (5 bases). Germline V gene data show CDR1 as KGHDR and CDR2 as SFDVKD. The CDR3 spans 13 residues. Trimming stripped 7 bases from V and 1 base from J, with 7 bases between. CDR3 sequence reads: CATSGKSYNEQFF. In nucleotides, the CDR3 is TGTGCCACCAGCGGGAAATCCTACAATGAGCAGTTCTTC.